What follows are 28 T cell receptor beta chains derived from one specimen sequenced in a study of monozygotic twins with inflammatory bowel disease. TCRdb reprocessed the 5' RACE reads and keeps a single row for each CDR3 protein, giving no DNA. The sample includes approximately 420,000 distinct CDR3 sequences. Sequences were obtained from blood. Receptor source: a human donor with ulcerative colitis or Crohn's disease, or a healthy co-twin of an affected twin (not recorded which).

V and J are TRBV20-1 and TRBJ1-1; the D call from TCRdb, TRBD1, cannot be confirmed without DNA. The V gene's germline CDR1 is DFQATT and CDR2 SNEGSKA (reference sequence). CDR3 length equals 16 residues. CDR3 sequence: CSARGFEGQINTEAFF.

V and J are TRBV7-3 and TRBJ2-7; as DNA is missing, the TRBD1 call by TCRdb cannot be tested. Looked up from germline, CDR1 is SGHTA and CDR2 is FQGTGA. There are 16 residues in the CDR3. The CDR3 region is CASSLTGGESSYEQYF.

The chain combines TRBV5-1 with TRBJ1-4; TCRdb picks TRBD1, but there is no DNA to check that call. Germline CDR1 is SGHRS and CDR2 is YFSETQ. The CDR3 is made up of 15 amino acids. This chain's CDR3 is CASSLEAGVYEKLFF.

This chain links TRBV7-8 with TRBJ2-2; TCRdb names TRBD1, which stays unverified in the absence of DNA. The CDR3 loop spans 16 amino acids. Germline CDR1 reads SGHVS; CDR2 reads FQNEAQ. CDR3 in amino acids: CASSPGTGEGTGELFF.

The rearrangement joins TRBV4-1 to TRBJ2-1; without DNA, the TCRdb call of TRBD2 cannot be checked. Germline V CDR1 and CDR2: MGHRA, YSYEKL. The CDR3 has 17 residues. The CDR3 loop is CASRVAGGRRSYNEQFF.

This chain links TRBV18 with TRBJ1-2; the TRBD1 assignment by TCRdb is unverifiable without DNA. The length of the CDR3 is 15 residues. CDR1 and CDR2 (germline): KGHSH, LQKENI. The CDR3 sequence is CASSPRGRDNYGYTF. Looking up the rest from reference TRBV18 and TRBJ1-2 gives the full variable domain: NAGVMQNPRHLVRRRGQEARLRCSPMKGHSHVYWYRQLPEEGLKFMVYLQKENIIDESGMPKERFSAEFPKEGPSILRIQQVVRGDSAAYFCASSPRGRDNYGYTFGSGTRLTVV.

The V gene is TRBV28, the J gene TRBJ1-2; TCRdb names TRBD1, which stays unverified in the absence of DNA. This CDR3 comprises 12 residues. The V gene's germline CDR1 is MDHEN and CDR2 SYDVKM. The CDR3: CASSSRGWGYTF.

The rearrangement uses TRBV7-6 and TRBJ2-5; TCRdb indicates TRBD2, and absent DNA this call remains unverified. The CDR3 sequence is 16 residues long. Looked up from germline, CDR1 is SGHVS and CDR2 is FNYEAQ. This CDR3 reads CASSGIRASGGETQYF.

This rearrangement joins TRBV5-8 to TRBJ1-6; TCRdb reports TRBD1, a call that lacks DNA to check it against. Germline V gene data show CDR1 as SGHTS and CDR2 as YDEGEE. The CDR3 extends over 15 amino acids. The CDR3 sequence: CASSLGGIDNSPLHF.

The CDR3 loop reads CASSVGWGAGDEQFF. The chain employs TRBV9 and TRBJ2-1; TCRdb designates TRBD1, a call that cannot be tested without DNA. Germline CDR1 is SGDLS and CDR2 is YYNGEE. The CDR3 consists of 15 residues. Filled out from reference TRBV9 and TRBJ2-1, the complete variable domain reads DSGVTQTPKHLITATGQRVTLRCSPRSGDLSVYWYQQSLDQGLQFLIQYYNGEERAKGNILERFSAQQFPDLHSELNLSSLELGDSALYFCASSVGWGAGDEQFFGPGTRLTVL.

The chain has TRBV7-2 and TRBJ2-7; the D call from TCRdb, TRBD1, cannot be confirmed without DNA. Per the germline V gene, CDR1 is SGHTA and CDR2 is FQGNSA. The CDR3 length is 15 residues. CDR3 sequence reads: CASSLRRELPYEQYF.

The chain couples TRBV6-5 to TRBJ2-5. The CDR3 is 14 residues long. Germline V gives CDR1 MNHEY, CDR2 SVGAGI. Here the CDR3 reads CASSYKYSQETQYF.

The chain combines TRBV30 with TRBJ1-2; TCRdb designates TRBD1, a call that cannot be tested without DNA. This CDR3 comprises 14 residues. The V gene's germline CDR1 is GTSNPN and CDR2 SVGIG (reference sequence). CDR3 sequence: CAWRGTGGSGGYTF.

This chain links TRBV6-6 with TRBJ2-7; TCRdb lists TRBD2, though no DNA is available to test this call. This CDR3 spans 13 amino acids. CDR1 MNHNY and CDR2 SVGAGI come from the germline V gene (reference sequence). CDR3 sequence reads: CASLLGGVNEQYF.

The chain combines TRBV12-3 or TRBV12-4 with TRBJ1-5; TCRdb gives TRBD1 as the D gene, but with no DNA this cannot be confirmed. The CDR3 extends over 14 amino acids. CDR3 residues: CASTWGQGEQPQHF.

The rearrangement links TRBV6-6 to TRBJ1-1; the TCRdb D gene call, TRBD1, has no DNA to confirm it. This CDR3 has 14 residues. Germline lookup yields CDR1 MNHNY and CDR2 SVGAGI (reference sequence). CDR3 sequence reads: CASNSRVSNTEAFF.

The rearrangement links TRBV7-2 to TRBJ1-5; TCRdb's assignment of TRBD1 cannot be checked, as there is no DNA. Germline CDR1 is SGHTA and CDR2 is FQGNSA. The CDR3 sequence is 12 residues long. The CDR3 here is CASSPAPGAQHF.

This chain links TRBV29-1 with TRBJ2-1; the D call from TCRdb, TRBD2, cannot be confirmed without DNA. The germline V gene has CDR1 SQVTM and CDR2 ANQGSEA. This CDR3 has 11 amino acids. The CDR3 is CSGASRAEQFF.

This rearrangement joins TRBV3-1 to TRBJ1-3. This CDR3 has 12 amino acids. Per germline, CDR1 LGHDT and CDR2 YNNKEL (reference sequence). The CDR3 is CASSQVGDTIYF.

The rearrangement joins TRBV2 to TRBJ2-7; absent DNA, TCRdb's TRBD1 call cannot be checked. The CDR3 contains 15 residues. Germline loops: CDR1 SNHLY, CDR2 FYNNEI. The CDR3 loop is CASTRDRVVSYEQYF.

This sequence joins TRBV24-1 and TRBJ2-2; as DNA is missing, the TRBD2 call by TCRdb cannot be tested. CDR1 and CDR2 (germline): KGHDR, SFDVKD. This CDR3 has 20 amino acids. CDR3 protein: CATSDLPTSGKAGGAGELFF.

This chain connects TRBV6-5 to TRBJ1-2; TCRdb outputs TRBD1, but without DNA this stays unchecked. The germline gives CDR1 MNHEY, CDR2 SVGAGI. This CDR3 region has 13 residues. CDR3 residues: CASRQTGQLGYTF.

V is TRBV6-2 or TRBV6-3 and J is TRBJ1-1; lacking DNA, the TRBD1 call made by TCRdb goes unchecked. The CDR3 is 15 amino acids. The V gene's germline CDR1 is MNHEY and CDR2 SVGEGT. The CDR3 loop reads CASSKATGRHTEAFF.

The J gene is TRBJ2-1, the V gene TRBV7-8; TCRdb returns TRBD2, unconfirmable since there is no DNA. CDR1 is SGHVS, CDR2 FQNEAQ, per germline. The CDR3 is 17 amino acids. CDR3 loop: CASSLATGLAGYNEQFF.

This chain joins TRBV20-1 and TRBJ2-3; with no DNA, the TCRdb D assignment of TRBD2 cannot be verified. The CDR3 spans 16 residues. Germline lookup yields CDR1 DFQATT and CDR2 SNEGSKA (reference sequence). This CDR3 is CSAISGTSGSTDTQYF.

CDR3: CASSLRRQGIRATNEKLFF. This chain joins TRBV11-1 and TRBJ1-4; absent DNA, TCRdb's TRBD1 call cannot be checked. There are 19 residues in the CDR3. CDR1 is SGHAT and CDR2 is FQDESV in the germline V gene (reference sequence). Full variable domain (outside the CDR3, taken from reference TRBV11-1 and TRBJ1-4): EAEVAQSPRYKITEKSQAVAFWCDPISGHATLYWYRQILGQGPELLVQFQDESVVDDSQLPKDRFSAERLKGVDSTLKIQPAELGDSAMYLCASSLRRQGIRATNEKLFFGSGTQLSVL.

The genes are TRBV7-2 and TRBJ2-2; there is no DNA to check the TCRdb D call of TRBD1. The CDR3 extends over 15 amino acids. CDR1 and CDR2 (germline): SGHTA, FQGNSA. This CDR3 reads CASSPRTGNTGELFF.

This chain connects TRBV20-1 to TRBJ2-3; TCRdb's assignment of TRBD2 cannot be checked, as there is no DNA. Germline CDR1 DFQATT, CDR2 SNEGSKA (reference sequence). The CDR3 has 14 amino acids. The CDR3 region is CSALVLGPVDTQYF.